The TCR beta chain under discussion was sequenced for a study of graft-versus-host responses after intestinal transplantation. In the study overall: Recipients had transplants, and these were multivisceral, liver-intestinal, or isolated intestinal. Induction using anti-thymocyte globulin, followed by tacrolimus and steroids for two to three years, was given to all recipients. Study findings and constraints: Analysis identified GvH clones in recipient marrow, with some appearing first in ileum or blood. Within allografts, high graft-versus-host to host-versus-graft clonal ratios were seen among patients with graft-donor T cell macrochimerism.

This clone was recorded once. Its antigen is not identified. Assay used: immunoSEQ multiplex PCR; TCRdb lists only in-frame clones, some missing. The profile shows more than 40,000 clones, roughly 95% of them singletons. Germline V gene data show CDR1 as SGDLS and CDR2 as YYNGEE. The V gene end was trimmed by 2 bases and the J gene end by 0 bases; junction bases not matched to a gene: 4. The CDR3 has 15 residues. This receptor was identified in a human donor who was the organ donor for an intestinal transplant. This chain uses TRBV9 with TRBJ1-1; 7 nucleotides agree with TRBD1. This specimen was unstimulated CD8+ T cells sorted from spleen or lymph node cells, taken before transplant. The CDR3 region is CASSVRGLVNTEAFF. The CDR3 nucleotides read TGTGCCAGCAGCGTCAGGGGGTTGGTGAACACTGAAGCTTTCTTT.